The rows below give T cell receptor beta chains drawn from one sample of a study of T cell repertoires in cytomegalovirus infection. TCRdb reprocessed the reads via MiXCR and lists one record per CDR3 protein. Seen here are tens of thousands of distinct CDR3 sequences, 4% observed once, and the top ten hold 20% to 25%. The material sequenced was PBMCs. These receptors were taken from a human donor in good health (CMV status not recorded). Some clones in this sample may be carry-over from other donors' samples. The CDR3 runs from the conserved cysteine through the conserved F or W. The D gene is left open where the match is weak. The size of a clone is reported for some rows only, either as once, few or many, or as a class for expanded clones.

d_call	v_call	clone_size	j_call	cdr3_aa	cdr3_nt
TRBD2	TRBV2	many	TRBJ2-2	CASRLTSGSPGELFF	TGTGCCAGCAGACTGACTAGCGGGAGCCCCGGGGAGCTGTTTTTT
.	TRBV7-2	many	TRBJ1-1	CASSRAGEAFF	TGTGCCAGCAGCCGGGCCGGGGAAGCTTTCTTT
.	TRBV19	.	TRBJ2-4	CASSPETGVKNIQYF	TGTGCCAGTAGTCCGGAGACAGGAGTAAAAAACATTCAGTACTTC
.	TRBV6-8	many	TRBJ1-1	CASSYKAGNTEAFF	TGTGCCAGCAGTTACAAGGCGGGGAACACTGAAGCTTTCTTT
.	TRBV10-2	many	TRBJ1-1	CASSQGVGVLAEAFF	TGCGCCAGCAGTCAGGGAGTAGGGGTCCTGGCTGAAGCTTTCTTT
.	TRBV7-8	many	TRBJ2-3	CAVGRRAPDTQYF	TGTGCCGTGGGGCGGCGGGCCCCAGATACGCAGTATTTT
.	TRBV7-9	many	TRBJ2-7	CASSFDSYEQYF	TGTGCCAGCAGCTTTGACTCCTACGAGCAGTACTTC
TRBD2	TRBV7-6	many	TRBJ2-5	CASSSSGVGKTQYF	TGTGCCAGCAGTAGCAGCGGGGTTGGAAAGACCCAGTACTTC
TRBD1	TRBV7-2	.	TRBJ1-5	CASSPGQASNQPQHF	TGTGCCAGCAGCCCGGGACAGGCAAGCAATCAGCCCCAGCATTTT
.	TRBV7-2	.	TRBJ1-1	CASSLSSSVTEAFF	TGTGCCAGCAGCTTATCGAGTAGTGTCACTGAAGCTTTCTTT
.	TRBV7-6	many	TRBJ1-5	CASSLGAKQGDQPQHF	TGTGCCAGCAGCTTAGGGGCGAAACAGGGCGATCAGCCCCAGCATTTT
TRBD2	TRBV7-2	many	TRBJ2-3	CASSLALGSGVTDTQYF	TGTGCCAGCAGCTTAGCGCTAGGTAGCGGGGTAACAGATACGCAGTATTTT
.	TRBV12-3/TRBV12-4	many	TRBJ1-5	CASSRRENQPQHF	TGTGCCAGCAGTCGAAGGGAGAATCAGCCCCAGCATTTT
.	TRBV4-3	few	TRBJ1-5	CASSQGMEQPQHF	TGCGCCAGCAGCCAAGGAATGGAGCAGCCCCAGCATTTT
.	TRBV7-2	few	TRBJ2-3	CASTTGLSGDTQYF	TGTGCCAGCACCACGGGGCTTTCGGGAGATACGCAGTATTTT
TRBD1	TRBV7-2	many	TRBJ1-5	CASSVGQGNNQPQHF	TGTGCCAGCAGCGTCGGACAGGGGAACAATCAGCCCCAGCATTTT
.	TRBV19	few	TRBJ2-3	CASSTLDGTDTQYF	TGTGCCAGTAGTACACTCGACGGCACAGATACGCAGTATTTT
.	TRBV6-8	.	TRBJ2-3	CASSYSNVRTDTQYF	TGTGCCAGCAGTTACTCTAACGTACGCACAGATACGCAGTATTTT
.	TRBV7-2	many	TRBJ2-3	CASSHPVGEADTQYF	TGTGCCAGCAGCCACCCAGTGGGCGAGGCAGATACGCAGTATTTT
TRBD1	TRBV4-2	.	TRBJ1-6	CASSQVTGGNSPLHF	TGTGCCAGCAGCCAAGTGACAGGGGGTAATTCACCCCTCCACTTT
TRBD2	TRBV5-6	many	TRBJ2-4	CASSLSGGRAGNIQYF	TGTGCCAGCAGCTTGAGTGGCGGGAGGGCCGGAAACATTCAGTACTTC
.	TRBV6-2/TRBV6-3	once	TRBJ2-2	CASRPFEKKPGELFF	TGTGCCAGTAGACCCTTCGAGAAGAAGCCCGGGGAGCTGTTTTTT
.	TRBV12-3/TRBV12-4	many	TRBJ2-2	CASNLGGGHTGELFF	TGTGCCAGCAACCTTGGGGGGGGCCACACCGGGGAGCTGTTTTTT
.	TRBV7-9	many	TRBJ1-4	CASSKHTAGTTLEKLFF	TGTGCCAGCAGCAAGCACACCGCCGGGACCACACTCGAAAAACTGTTTTTT
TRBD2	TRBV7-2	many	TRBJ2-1	CASSLALGSGSGEQFF	TGTGCCAGCAGCTTAGCGCTCGGTAGCGGGTCGGGTGAGCAGTTCTTC
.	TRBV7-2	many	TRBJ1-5	CASSLEGNSNQPQHF	TGTGCCAGCAGCTTAGAGGGTAATAGCAATCAGCCCCAGCATTTT
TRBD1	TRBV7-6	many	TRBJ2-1	CASSQDTTGYNEQFF	TGTGCCAGCAGCCAAGACACGACAGGGTACAATGAGCAGTTCTTC
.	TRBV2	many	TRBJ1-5	CASREYVGDQPQHF	TGTGCCAGCAGAGAATATGTGGGGGATCAGCCCCAGCATTTT
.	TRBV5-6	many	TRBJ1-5	CASSKYPQPQHF	TGTGCCAGCAGCAAATACCCTCAGCCCCAGCATTTT
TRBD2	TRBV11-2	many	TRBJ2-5	CASSRQGLAEETQYF	TGTGCCAGCAGCCGACAGGGACTAGCGGAAGAGACCCAGTACTTC
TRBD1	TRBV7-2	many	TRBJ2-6	CASSGSGTGNSGANVLTF	TGTGCCAGCAGCGGATCCGGGACAGGGAATTCCGGGGCCAACGTCCTGACTTTC
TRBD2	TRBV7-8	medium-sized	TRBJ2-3	CASSTRTSGGSDTQYF	TGTGCCAGCAGCACCCGGACTAGCGGGGGATCAGATACGCAGTATTTT
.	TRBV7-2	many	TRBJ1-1	CASSPTGTEAFF	TGTGCCAGCAGCCCAACCGGGACCGAAGCTTTCTTT
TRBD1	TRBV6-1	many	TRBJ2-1	CASRSGQGSNEQFF	TGTGCCAGCAGGTCGGGACAGGGGTCCAATGAGCAGTTCTTC
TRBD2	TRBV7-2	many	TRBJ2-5	CASSSHGGMGLQETQYF	TGTGCCAGCAGCTCCCACGGGGGGATGGGCCTTCAAGAGACCCAGTACTTC
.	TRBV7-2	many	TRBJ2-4	CASSFSNIQYF	TGTGCCAGCAGCTTCTCCAACATTCAGTACTTC
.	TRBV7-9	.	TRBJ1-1	CASSLGGRGYTEAFF	TGTGCCAGCAGCTTAGGGGGCAGGGGATACACTGAAGCTTTCTTT
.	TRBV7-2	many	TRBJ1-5	CASSLQGGRNQPQHF	TGTGCCAGCAGCTTACAAGGGGGTCGCAATCAGCCCCAGCATTTT
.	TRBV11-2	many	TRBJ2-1	CASSLRQASSYNEQFF	TGTGCCAGCAGCTTACGGCAGGCGAGCTCCTACAATGAGCAGTTCTTC
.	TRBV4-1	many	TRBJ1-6	CASSPATYNSPLHF	TGCGCCAGCAGTCCGGCGACTTATAATTCACCCCTCCACTTT
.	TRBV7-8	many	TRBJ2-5	CASSLFPEQETQYF	TGTGCCAGCAGCTTATTTCCGGAACAAGAGACCCAGTACTTC
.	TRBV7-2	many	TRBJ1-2	CASSLEAGEGYGYTF	TGTGCCAGCAGCTTAGAGGCAGGGGAGGGCTATGGCTACACCTTC
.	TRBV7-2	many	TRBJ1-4	CASSSEAAQREKLFF	TGTGCCAGCAGCTCTGAGGCAGCTCAAAGGGAAAAACTGTTTTTT
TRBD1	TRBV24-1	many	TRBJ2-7	CATSDSGQFPYEQYF	TGTGCCACCAGTGATTCGGGACAGTTCCCCTACGAGCAGTACTTC
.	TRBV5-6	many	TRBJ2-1	CASSPTGLGNNEQFF	TGTGCCAGCAGCCCCACAGGGTTGGGTAACAATGAGCAGTTCTTC
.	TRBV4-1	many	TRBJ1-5	CASSQERRGNQPQHF	TGCGCCAGCAGCCAAGAACGGCGGGGGAATCAGCCCCAGCATTTT
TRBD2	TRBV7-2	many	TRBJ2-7	CASRLAGGYEQYF	TGTGCCAGCAGACTAGCGGGAGGATACGAGCAGTACTTC